This T cell receptor beta chain was sequenced in a study of early T cells in non-severe SARS-CoV-2 infection. Unique molecular identifiers were added to individual cDNA molecules. TCRdb recomputed calls from the 5' RACE reads with MiXCR, one row per CDR3 protein. Among about 67,000 distinct CDR3 sequences listed, roughly 11% were seen once. This clonotype was picked up a small number of times. Its specificity is not known. Study-wide results and caveats: Matching with VDJdb favored anti-spike CD8 responses (missing private and CD4 specificities).

Germline values: CDR1 MNHEY, CDR2 SMNVEV (reference sequence). The CDR3 loop spans 13 amino acids. The V end was cut by 10 bases, the J end by 7 bases, with 17 bases between. J is TRBJ1-5 and V is TRBV27; D gene unclear. The sequence derives from an adult who was a healthcare worker with PCR-confirmed SARS-CoV-2 infection or an uninfected control (not recorded which). The sequenced sample was whole blood. CDR3 DNA: TGTGCCACGGCTCCTGGGGTATTCCAGCCCCAGCATTTT. Residues: CATAPGVFQPQHF.